A single sample gave rise to the 8 T cell receptor beta chains below, sequenced in a study of human T cells and chemical hapten exposure. A single record per CDR3 protein comes from TCRdb applying MiXCR to the RACE reads. The data hold 40,000 to 60,000 distinct CDR3 sequences, with 9.3% observed a single time. Time point denoted: patch test 1, 2 weeks after DPC sensitization. Treatment here: therapeutic diphenylcyclopropenone sensitization with weekly scalp DPC. The sequences come from whole blood, collected in connection with sensitization to the hapten diphenylcyclopropenone (DPC). Receptors originate from a woman aged 45-59 years with alopecia areata. Some clones in this sample may be carry-over from other donors' samples.

This clonotype was seen more than once but under ten times. The rearrangement uses TRBV28 and TRBJ2-3, with 8 bases lining up with TRBD2. Germline V gene sequence: CDR1 MDHEN, CDR2 SYDVKM. The CDR3 contains 13 residues. Unmatched junction bases numbered 5, after V lost 6 bases and J lost 6 bases. CDR3 sequence reads: CASRGTSFDTQYF. DNA for the CDR3: TGTGCCAGCAGGGGGACTAGTTTTGATACGCAGTATTTT.

This clonotype was seen more than once but under ten times. This sequence joins TRBV12-5 and TRBJ1-6; no clear D gene. V was shortened by 5 bases and J by 8 bases, with 7 bases between the two germline ends. The germline gives CDR1 LGHNT, CDR2 FRNRAP. The CDR3 has 12 residues. CDR3 coding DNA: TGTGCTAGTGGTACCTCTCATTCACCCCTCCACTTT. It translates to CASGTSHSPLHF. The full variable domain, with the rest looked up from reference TRBV12-5 and TRBJ1-6, is DARVTQTPRHKVTEMGQEVTMRCQPILGHNTVFWYRQTMMQGLELLAYFRNRAPLDDSGMPKDRFSAEMPDATLATLKIQPSEPRDSAVYFCASGTSHSPLHFGNGTRLTVT.

Many counts were recorded for this clonotype. The chain carries TRBV28 and TRBJ1-2, with TRBD1 matching 8 bases. The CDR3 totals 13 residues. The V and J ends lost 8 bases and 7 bases, in that order; junction bases with no gene match: 9. Germline CDR1 reads MDHEN; CDR2 reads SYDVKM. The CDR3 here is CASLRTGRGGYTF. CDR3 nucleotides: TGTGCCAGCCTCCGGACAGGGCGGGGTGGCTACACCTTC.

This clonotype has only a few counts. The CDR3 DNA follows: TGTGCCAGCAGATCGTTCTCGAATTCACCCCTCCACTTT. Residues: CASRSFSNSPLHF. The rearrangement joins TRBV6-5 to TRBJ1-6; no reliable D call. Germline loops: CDR1 MNHEY, CDR2 SVGAGI. The CDR3 covers 13 residues. V lost 6 bases, J lost 7 bases, and 10 bases lay in between.

Turning to this clonotype: Since a much larger clone is just one base distant, this may be a read error. The chain is built from TRBV29-1 and TRBJ2-2; 7 bases line up with TRBD2. Germline values: CDR1 SQVTM, CDR2 ANQGSEA. The V gene end was trimmed by 4 bases and the J gene end by 9 bases; junction bases not matched to a gene: 8. This CDR3 is built from 13 residues. This CDR3 is CSVVQGGAWELFF. For the CDR3, the DNA is TGCAGCGTTGTTCAGGGAGGGGCCTGGGAGCTGTTTTTT.

The chain carries TRBV6-1 and TRBJ2-1; 9 bases line up with TRBD1. V lost 6 bases to trimming and J lost 4 bases; unmatched junction nucleotides: 4. The CDR3 is made up of 14 amino acids. Germline V gene data show CDR1 as MNHNS and CDR2 as SASEGT. CDR3 nucleotides: TGTGCCAGCAGGGGACAGGGTAGTTACAATGAGCAGTTCTTC. Translation: CASRGQGSYNEQFF.

This clonotype was observed many times. CDR3 residues: CASSRSQGVFEAFF. The CDR3, as DNA: TGTGCCAGCAGTAGAAGCCAGGGGGTCTTTGAAGCTTTCTTT. The chain uses TRBV28 and TRBJ1-1, with 7 bases lining up with TRBD1. The CDR3 loop spans 14 amino acids. The germline V gene encodes CDR1 MDHEN and CDR2 SYDVKM. Germline trimming cut 5 bases from V and 7 bases from J; bases unmatched to any gene: 10.

This clonotype was counted a few times. The DNA for the CDR3 is TGTGCCAGCAGCCCGACCTACAATAGCGGGAGAGCCACCTACAATGAGCAGTTCTTC. This codes for CASSPTYNSGRATYNEQFF. The V call is TRBV4-2, the J call TRBJ2-1; 9 bases map to TRBD2. There are 19 residues in the CDR3. With 4 bases clipped from V and 2 bases from J, the junction kept 15 bases outside the gene matches. Germline V gene lookup returns CDR1 LGHNA and CDR2 YNFKEQ.